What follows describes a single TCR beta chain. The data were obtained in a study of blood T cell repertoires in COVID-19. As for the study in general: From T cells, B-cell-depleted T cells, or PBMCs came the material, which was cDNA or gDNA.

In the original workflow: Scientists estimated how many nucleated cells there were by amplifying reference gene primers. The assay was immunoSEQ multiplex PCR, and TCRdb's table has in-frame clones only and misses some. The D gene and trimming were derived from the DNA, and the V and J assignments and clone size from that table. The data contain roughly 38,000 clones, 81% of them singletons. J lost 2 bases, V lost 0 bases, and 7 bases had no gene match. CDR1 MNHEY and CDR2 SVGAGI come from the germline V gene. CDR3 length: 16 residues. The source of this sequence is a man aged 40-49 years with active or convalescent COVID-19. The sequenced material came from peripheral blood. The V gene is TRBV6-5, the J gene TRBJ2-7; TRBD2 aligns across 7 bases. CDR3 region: CASSYSVWEGAYEQYF. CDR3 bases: TGTGCCAGCAGTTACTCGGTGTGGGAGGGCGCCTACGAGCAGTACTTC.